What follows are 10 T cell receptor beta chains derived from one specimen sequenced in a study of identical twins. TCRdb re-called the 5' RACE reads through MiXCR, storing one row per CDR3 protein. There are about 890,000 distinct CDR3 sequences in the sample; around 12% occur only once, and around 1.5% lies in the top ten. This sample was shared with a second study, whose subject was yellow fever vaccine responses in identical twins.

The sample comprised PBMCs. These receptors were obtained from a woman aged 18-29 years in good health.

This clonotype was picked up a small number of times. The chain employs TRBV20-1 and TRBJ2-1, with 11 bases fitting TRBD2. The trim removed 2 bases at V and 7 bases at J, leaving 10 bases unmatched. Germline loops: CDR1 DFQATT, CDR2 SNEGSKA (reference sequence). The CDR3 is made up of 16 amino acids. Here the CDR3 reads CSARSPTSGGGNEQFF. CDR3 sequence (DNA): TGCAGTGCTAGATCACCTACTAGCGGGGGCGGAAATGAGCAGTTCTTC.

In its sample, this clonotype was seen a few times. DNA of the CDR3: TGTGCCAGCAGCCCCAGGGACAGGAGGAATGAGCAGTTCTTC. Amino acid sequence: CASSPRDRRNEQFF. The chain is built from TRBV11-2 and TRBJ2-1; 8 bases align to TRBD1. The CDR3 totals 14 residues. Losses at the gene ends were 5 bases for V and 7 bases for J; bases not matched to a gene: 7. CDR1 is SGHAT and CDR2 is FQNNGV in the germline V gene.

This clonotype was seen a handful of times. J is TRBJ2-1 and V is TRBV7-2; D gene ambiguous. The CDR3 length is 13 residues. CDR1 and CDR2 (germline): SGHTA, FQGNSA. The ends were cut back, 3 bases at V and 5 bases at J, with 8 bases in the middle. The CDR3 nucleotides read TGTGCCAGCAGCTTCTACACCAACAATGAGCAGTTCTTC. It yields the protein CASSFYTNNEQFF.

The chain joins TRBV5-6 to TRBJ2-4; weak D call: TRBD1 (5 bases). This CDR3 is built from 15 residues. V was trimmed by 3 bases and J by 5 bases, leaving 15 bases between them. Germline lookup yields CDR1 SGHDT and CDR2 YYEEEE. CDR3 amino acids: CASSSWSKGQNIQYF. CDR3 in DNA: TGTGCCAGCAGCTCGTGGAGTAAGGGGCAAAACATTCAGTACTTC.

This clonotype was detected many times. The chain links TRBV5-1 to TRBJ2-7, with TRBD1 identical over 11 bases. Losses at the gene ends were 4 bases for V and 4 bases for J; bases not matched to a gene: 4. Per germline, CDR1 SGHRS and CDR2 YFSETQ. The CDR3 extends over 14 amino acids. The CDR3 here is CASSQGTGGYEQYF. For the CDR3, the DNA is TGCGCCAGCAGCCAGGGGACAGGGGGATACGAGCAGTACTTC. Full variable domain (outside the CDR3, taken from reference TRBV5-1 and TRBJ2-7): KAGVTQTPRYLIKTRGQQVTLSCSPISGHRSVSWYQQTPGQGLQFLFEYFSETQRNKGNFPGRFSGRQFSNSRSEMNVSTLELGDSALYLCASSQGTGGYEQYFGPGTRLTVT.

This clonotype has only a few counts. This rearrangement joins TRBV10-3 to TRBJ2-1; perhaps TRBD1 as D (5 bases). The CDR3 has 15 residues. Germline CDR1 and CDR2: ENHRY and SYGVKD. The ends were cut back, 5 bases at V and 4 bases at J, with 15 bases in the middle. The CDR3 nucleotides read TGTGCCATCAGTTCACAGGATCTTACTTACAATGAGCAGTTCTTC. Amino acid sequence: CAISSQDLTYNEQFF.

V gene TRBV12-3 or TRBV12-4 combines with J gene TRBJ2-7, with D unclear. This CDR3 has 12 amino acids. Trimming left V 3 bases short and J 6 bases short, with 9 bases between. The CDR3 here is CASSFGKGEQYF. CDR3 sequence (DNA): TGTGCCAGCAGTTTTGGCAAAGGCGAGCAGTACTTC.

This clonotype has a count of ten or more. The chain carries TRBV20-1 and TRBJ1-1; D is possibly TRBD1 (6 bases). Per germline, CDR1 DFQATT and CDR2 SNEGSKA (reference sequence). The CDR3 is 15 residues long. Trimming stripped 3 bases from V and 6 bases from J, with 20 bases between. CDR3 amino acids: CSARGGLNLLAEAFF. The CDR3, as DNA: TGCAGTGCTAGGGGGGGGCTAAACTTGTTGGCTGAAGCTTTCTTT.

The gene calls are TRBV6-5 and TRBJ2-5, with 8 bases identical to TRBD2. The CDR3 is made up of 17 amino acids. After removal of 4 bases from V and 3 bases from J, the junction contained 13 bases not matched to a gene. CDR1 and CDR2 (germline): MNHEY, SVGAGI. CDR3 loop: CASSSTTPGLGEETQYF. The DNA of the CDR3 is TGTGCCAGCAGTTCGACTACGCCGGGACTAGGGGAAGAGACCCAGTACTTC.

The chain uses TRBV29-1 and TRBJ2-7; the match to TRBD1 covers 8 bases. The CDR3 is made up of 13 amino acids. Germline values: CDR1 SQVTM, CDR2 ANQGSEA. Trimming at V came to 6 bases and at J to 0 bases, leaving 4 bases not matched to a gene. CDR3 sequence (DNA): TGCAGCGTGTGGGACAGGAGCTCCTACGAGCAGTACTTC. This codes for CSVWDRSSYEQYF.